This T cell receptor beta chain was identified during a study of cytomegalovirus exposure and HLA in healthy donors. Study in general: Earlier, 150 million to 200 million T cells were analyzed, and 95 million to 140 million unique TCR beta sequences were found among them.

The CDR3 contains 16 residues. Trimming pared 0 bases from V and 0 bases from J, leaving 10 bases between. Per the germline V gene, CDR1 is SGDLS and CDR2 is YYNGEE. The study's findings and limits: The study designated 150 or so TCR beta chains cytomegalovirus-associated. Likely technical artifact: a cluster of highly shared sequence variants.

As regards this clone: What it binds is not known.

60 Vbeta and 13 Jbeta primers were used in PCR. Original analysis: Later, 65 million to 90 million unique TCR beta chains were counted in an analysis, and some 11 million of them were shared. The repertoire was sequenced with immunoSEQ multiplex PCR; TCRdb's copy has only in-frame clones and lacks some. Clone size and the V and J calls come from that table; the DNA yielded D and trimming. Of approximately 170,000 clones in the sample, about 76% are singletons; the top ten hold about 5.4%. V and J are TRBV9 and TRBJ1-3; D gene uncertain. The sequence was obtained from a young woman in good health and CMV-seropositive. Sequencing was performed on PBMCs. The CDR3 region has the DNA TGTGCCAGCAGCGTAGACCGACAATACTCTGGAAACACCATATATTTT. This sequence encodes CASSVDRQYSGNTIYF.